Listed below are T cell receptor beta chains from one sample, sequenced in a study of T cell responses to AZD1222 COVID-19 vaccine. Only in-frame clones appear in the TCRdb table, and some are missing; sequencing was by immunoSEQ multiplex PCR. Of nearly 110,000 clones listed, roughly 89% are singletons. This specimen consisted of peripheral blood, obtained on day 0 of AZD1222 vaccination. The receptors derive from an adult in good health. The CDR3 runs from the conserved cysteine through the conserved F or W. The order of the fields is D gene, V gene, clone size, J gene, CDR3 protein, CDR3 DNA. A D gene is named only where the DNA matches it firmly. Size is omitted from some rows. Given values are once, few, many or a class for expanded clones.

D: .
V: TRBV5-1
size: .
J: TRBJ2-7
CDR3: CASSRTPASSYEQYF
DNA: TGCGCCAGCAGCAGGACCCCAGCTAGCTCCTACGAGCAGTACTTC

D: .
V: TRBV7-8
size: once
J: TRBJ2-2
CDR3: CASSLYPPGGELFF
DNA: TGTGCCAGCAGCTTATACCCACCGGGCGGGGAGCTGTTTTTT

D: TRBD1
V: TRBV6-5
size: .
J: TRBJ1-1
CDR3: CATCAPGQVNTEAFF
DNA: TGTGCCACCTGTGCCCCGGGACAGGTAAACACTGAAGCTTTCTTT

D: .
V: TRBV12-5
size: .
J: TRBJ1-5
CDR3: CASGLGFTQPQHF
DNA: TGTGCTAGTGGTTTGGGTTTTACTCAGCCCCAGCATTTT

D: .
V: TRBV11-2
size: once
J: TRBJ2-7
CDR3: CASSLGPGELAYEQYF
DNA: TGTGCCAGCAGCTTAGGGCCTGGGGAATTAGCCTACGAGCAGTACTTC

D: .
V: TRBV20-1
size: .
J: TRBJ2-7
CDR3: CSASRTGYAYEQYF
DNA: TGCAGTGCTAGTAGAACGGGATACGCCTACGAGCAGTACTTC

D: TRBD2
V: TRBV7-3
size: .
J: TRBJ2-2
CDR3: CASSSTSGGSGELFF
DNA: TGTGCCAGCAGCTCCACTAGCGGGGGCTCCGGGGAGCTGTTTTTT

D: .
V: TRBV10-3
size: .
J: TRBJ2-7
CDR3: CAISPGYEQYF
DNA: TGTGCCATCAGTCCGGGGTACGAGCAGTACTTC

D: .
V: TRBV9
size: .
J: TRBJ1-3
CDR3: CASSVSGRTGNTIYF
DNA: TGTGCCAGCAGCGTATCGGGGAGGACTGGAAACACCATATATTTT

D: TRBD1
V: TRBV10-3
size: .
J: TRBJ1-1
CDR3: CAIRRQGGSNTEAFF
DNA: TGTGCCATCAGAAGACAGGGAGGGAGTAACACTGAAGCTTTCTTT

D: TRBD1
V: TRBV2
size: .
J: TRBJ1-5
CDR3: CASRDRDRDYSNQPQHF
DNA: TGTGCCAGCAGGGACCGGGACAGGGATTATAGCAATCAGCCCCAGCATTTT

D: .
V: TRBV9
size: few
J: TRBJ1-2
CDR3: CASSVELLGGSYGYTF
DNA: TGTGCCAGCAGCGTAGAACTTCTAGGAGGGTCCTATGGCTACACCTTC

D: TRBD2
V: TRBV28
size: .
J: TRBJ2-7
CDR3: CASSLRLAGYEQYF
DNA: TGTGCCAGCAGTTTAAGACTAGCGGGCTACGAGCAGTACTTC

D: TRBD1
V: TRBV3-1/TRBV3-2
size: .
J: TRBJ1-5
CDR3: CASSGTGGNQPQHF
DNA: TGTGCCAGCAGCGGGACAGGGGGCAATCAGCCCCAGCATTTT

D: TRBD1
V: TRBV19
size: .
J: TRBJ1-6
CDR3: CATTTGRNSPLHF
DNA: TGTGCCACTACGACAGGGAGGAATTCACCCCTCCACTTT

D: .
V: TRBV9
size: .
J: TRBJ1-1
CDR3: CASSIHTGSSVTEAFF
DNA: TGTGCCAGCAGCATCCATACCGGGTCTTCGGTCACTGAAGCTTTCTTT

D: .
V: TRBV6-2/TRBV6-3
size: .
J: TRBJ2-7
CDR3: CASSYPAYEQYF
DNA: TGTGCCAGCAGTTACCCCGCCTACGAGCAGTACTTC

D: .
V: TRBV18
size: .
J: TRBJ1-4
CDR3: CASSPPTMGNEKLFF
DNA: TGTGCCAGCTCACCACCGACTATGGGTAATGAAAAACTGTTTTTT

D: .
V: TRBV30
size: .
J: TRBJ2-3
CDR3: CAWTSPGDTQYF
DNA: TGTGCCTGGACTAGCCCGGGAGATACGCAGTATTTT

D: TRBD1
V: TRBV19
size: .
J: TRBJ1-5
CDR3: CASSEQTGFNQPQHF
DNA: TGTGCCAGTAGTGAACAGACAGGGTTCAATCAGCCCCAGCATTTT

D: .
V: TRBV10-2
size: .
J: TRBJ2-2
CDR3: CASSDLRGRKNTGELFF
DNA: TGCGCCAGCAGTGATCTAAGGGGAAGAAAGAACACCGGGGAGCTGTTTTTT

D: .
V: TRBV5-6
size: .
J: TRBJ2-7
CDR3: CASSLEETEQYF
DNA: TGTGCCAGCAGCTTGGAGGAGACCGAGCAGTACTTC

D: .
V: TRBV5-1
size: .
J: TRBJ2-7
CDR3: CASSLGPGVGSYEQYF
DNA: TGCGCCAGCAGCTTGGGTCCCGGGGTAGGTTCTTACGAGCAGTACTTC

D: TRBD2
V: TRBV19
size: .
J: TRBJ2-4
CDR3: CASSPGTSGGASRAKNIQYF
DNA: TGTGCCAGTAGTCCCGGGACTAGCGGGGGGGCAAGCAGGGCCAAAAACATTCAGTACTTC

D: TRBD1
V: TRBV4-1
size: .
J: TRBJ2-7
CDR3: CASSLYENLGTGLRPGSYEQYF
DNA: TGCGCCAGCAGCCTTTACGAAAACCTCGGGACAGGGTTGCGCCCAGGAAGCTACGAGCAGTACTTC

D: .
V: TRBV3-1/TRBV3-2
size: few
J: TRBJ2-1
CDR3: CASSRISSNEQFF
DNA: TGTGCCAGCAGCCGAATAAGCTCCAATGAGCAGTTCTTC

D: TRBD1
V: TRBV7-2
size: .
J: TRBJ1-2
CDR3: CASSLHLPGGAERYTF
DNA: TGTGCCAGCAGCTTACATCTACCAGGGGGCGCGGAGCGCTACACCTTC

D: TRBD1
V: TRBV5-1
size: .
J: TRBJ2-7
CDR3: CASSLGTGIHEQYF
DNA: TGCGCCAGCAGCTTGGGGACAGGGATCCACGAGCAGTACTTC

D: .
V: TRBV9
size: .
J: TRBJ1-5
CDR3: CASSVAGKGQPQHF
DNA: TGTGCCAGCAGCGTAGCGGGGAAGGGACAGCCCCAGCATTTT

D: TRBD1
V: TRBV30
size: .
J: TRBJ2-7
CDR3: CAWSDPRGTVSYEQYF
DNA: TGTGCCTGGAGCGACCCGAGGGGGACAGTATCCTACGAGCAGTACTTC

D: .
V: TRBV5-1
size: .
J: TRBJ1-1
CDR3: CASRPTGNTEAFF
DNA: TGCGCCAGCAGACCTACAGGGAACACTGAAGCTTTCTTT

D: .
V: TRBV5-6
size: .
J: TRBJ2-7
CDR3: CASSKEGYEQYF
DNA: TGTGCCAGCAGCAAGGAGGGCTACGAGCAGTACTTC

D: .
V: TRBV6-2/TRBV6-3
size: .
J: TRBJ2-7
CDR3: CASSLTPGWDEQYF
DNA: TGTGCCAGCAGTTTAACCCCGGGCTGGGACGAGCAGTACTTC

D: .
V: TRBV6-2/TRBV6-3
size: .
J: TRBJ1-5
CDR3: CASGPRTADSNQPQHF
DNA: TGTGCCAGCGGCCCGCGGACAGCCGATAGCAATCAGCCCCAGCATTTT

D: TRBD1
V: TRBV6-5
size: .
J: TRBJ1-4
CDR3: CASSSYRGPGEKLFF
DNA: TGTGCCAGCAGTTCCTACAGGGGGCCGGGGGAAAAACTGTTTTTT

D: .
V: TRBV27
size: .
J: TRBJ1-1
CDR3: CASSPIGPRGPHTEAFF
DNA: TGTGCCAGCAGCCCAATAGGGCCCCGGGGACCGCACACTGAAGCTTTCTTT

D: .
V: TRBV11-2
size: .
J: TRBJ2-7
CDR3: CASSRDLSSYEQYF
DNA: TGTGCCAGCAGCCGGGACCTTAGCTCCTACGAGCAGTACTTC

D: TRBD2
V: TRBV7-3
size: .
J: TRBJ2-3
CDR3: CASSLLAGGPDTQYF
DNA: TGTGCCAGCAGCTTACTGGCGGGGGGGCCGGATACGCAGTATTTT

D: TRBD1
V: TRBV10-1
size: .
J: TRBJ2-2
CDR3: CASSYRGAGELFF
DNA: TGCGCCAGCAGTTACAGGGGGGCCGGGGAGCTGTTTTTT

D: .
V: TRBV11-2
size: .
J: TRBJ1-1
CDR3: CASRTGDGTEAFF
DNA: TGTGCCAGCAGGACCGGAGACGGCACTGAAGCTTTCTTT

D: .
V: TRBV5-1
size: .
J: TRBJ2-3
CDR3: CASSLNVGEGDTQYF
DNA: TGCGCCAGCAGCTTGAATGTCGGGGAAGGAGATACGCAGTATTTT